A single sample gave rise to the 19 T cell receptor beta chains below, sequenced in a study of shared clonotypes between healthy human individuals. The data were produced by immunoSEQ multiplex PCR, yet TCRdb's version contains in-frame clones alone and is incomplete. The sample includes 2,500,000 or so clones, 85% to 95% seen only once; the top ten take around 0.14%. Material: naive CD4+ T cells sorted from blood. The subset was: CD45RA+ positively selected. These receptors were taken from a man younger than 30 in good health.

V usage is TRBV10-2 and J usage is TRBJ2-3, with D possibly matching TRBD2 (5 bases). The CDR3 extends over 17 amino acids. V was cut by 3 bases and J by 0 bases, with 16 bases left in between. From germline, CDR1 is WSHSY and CDR2 SAAADI. The chain's CDR3 is CASSEIVPKRSTDTQYF. CDR3 nucleotides: TGCGCCAGCAGTGAAATAGTCCCCAAGCGGAGCACAGATACGCAGTATTTT.

This sequence joins TRBV9 and TRBJ2-7; 11 positions match TRBD2. The CDR3 extends over 16 amino acids. V was pared by 4 bases and J by 2 bases, with 8 bases of the junction left unmatched. Germline V CDR1 and CDR2: SGDLS, YYNGEE. CDR3 sequence (DNA): TGTGCCAGCAGCCCACAATTAGCGGGGGGGACCTACGAGCAGTACTTC. Translation gives CASSPQLAGGTYEQYF.

This clone was detected once. The rearrangement joins TRBV2 to TRBJ1-2; a possible D gene is TRBD1 (5 bases). CDR3 length: 14 residues. Trimming left V 4 bases short and J 4 bases short, with 13 bases between. Germline CDR1 reads SNHLY; CDR2 reads FYNNEI. The CDR3 sequence is CASSGRDGGYGYTF. In DNA form, the CDR3 reads TGTGCCAGCAGTGGGCGGGACGGAGGCTATGGCTACACCTTC. Full variable domain (remainder filled in from reference TRBV2 and TRBJ1-2): EPEVTQTPSHQVTQMGQEVILRCVPISNHLYFYWYRQILGQKVEFLVSFYNNEISEKSEIFDDQFSVERPDGSNFTLKIRSTKLEDSAMYFCASSGRDGGYGYTFGSGTRLTVV.

CDR3 residues: CASSQTGYTGELFF. The DNA of the CDR3 is TGCGCCAGCAGCCAAACAGGGTACACCGGGGAGCTGTTTTTT. The chain combines TRBV5-1 with TRBJ2-2, with a possible D match to TRBD1 (6 bases). V lost 4 bases to trimming and J lost 3 bases, with 10 bases between them. Looked up from germline, CDR1 is SGHRS and CDR2 is YFSETQ. The CDR3 runs 14 residues.

This chain uses TRBV7-2 with TRBJ2-4; D remains unclear. Germline CDR1 and CDR2: SGHTA and FQGNSA. This CDR3 contains 13 residues. V was clipped by 5 bases and J by 8 bases, with 13 bases between them. CDR3 sequence: CASSPIGMDIQYF. The CDR3 DNA reads TGTGCCAGCAGCCCGATTGGGATGGACATTCAGTACTTC.

This clone was detected only once. The genes are TRBV7-9 and TRBJ2-3, with 11 bases that match TRBD2. V dropped 6 bases and J dropped 4; count of bases not matched to a gene: 15. In germline, CDR1 is SEHNR, CDR2 FQNEAQ (reference sequence). This CDR3 has 18 amino acids. The CDR3, as DNA: TGTGCCAGCAGGGGCGGAGGGGTCCTAGCGGGAGGAGCAGATACGCAGTATTTT. Translation gives CASRGGGVLAGGADTQYF. Combining the CDR3 with reference TRBV7-9 and TRBJ2-3 gives the whole variable domain DTGVSQNPRHKITKRGQNVTFRCDPISEHNRLYWYRQTLGQGPEFLTYFQNEAQLEKSRLLSDRFSAERPKGSFSTLEIQRTEQGDSAMYLCASRGGGVLAGGADTQYFGPGTRLTVL.

The table lists this clone with a count of one. The chain uses TRBV18 and TRBJ2-6, with D possibly TRBD1 on 6 matching bases. With 1 base removed from V and 0 bases from J, the gap between germline ends came to 13 bases. CDR3 length equals 18 residues. Germline V gene lookup returns CDR1 KGHSH and CDR2 LQKENI. CDR3 loop: CASSPRETGTSGANVLTF. The CDR3 DNA reads as TGTGCCAGCTCACCACGCGAGACAGGTACCTCTGGGGCCAACGTCCTGACTTTC.

This clone was observed a few times. The sample holds other DNA sequences that translate to the same CDR3. The V and J genes are TRBV29-1 and TRBJ1-1; no definite D call. This CDR3 spans 13 amino acids. Germline lookup yields CDR1 SQVTM and CDR2 ANQGSEA. V was trimmed by 2 bases and J by 2 bases, leaving 9 bases between them. CDR3 sequence reads: CSVERQLNTEAFF. In DNA, the CDR3 is TGCAGCGTTGAACGTCAACTAAACACTGAAGCTTTCTTT.

This chain joins TRBV7-2 and TRBJ2-1, with 11 positions matching TRBD2. CDR1 and CDR2 from the germline V gene are SGHTA and FQGNSA. CDR3 length: 15 residues. V dropped 1 base and J dropped 9; count of bases not matched to a gene: 5. This CDR3 is CASSLVVGLAVEQFF. In DNA, the CDR3 is TGTGCCAGCAGCTTAGTAGTGGGACTAGCGGTTGAGCAGTTCTTC.

V usage is TRBV2 and J usage is TRBJ2-3; D is unresolved. With 6 bases removed from V and 6 bases from J, the gap between germline ends came to 13 bases. Germline CDR1 is SNHLY and CDR2 is FYNNEI. The length of the CDR3 is 13 residues. The CDR3 DNA is TGTGCCAGCAGGAGCACAGCACGGGATACGCAGTATTTT. It specifies CASRSTARDTQYF.

This chain joins TRBV27 and TRBJ1-1; 7 positions agree with TRBD1. Trimming cost V 6 bases and J 0 bases; bases outside gene matches: 7. The germline V gene encodes CDR1 MNHEY and CDR2 SMNVEV (reference sequence). CDR3 size: 15 residues. CDR3 protein: CASRNGGGLNTEAFF. As DNA, the CDR3 is TGTGCCAGCAGGAATGGAGGGGGCCTGAACACTGAAGCTTTCTTT.

V and J are TRBV27 and TRBJ1-2; the match to TRBD1 covers 9 bases. The germline CDR1 and CDR2 sequences are MNHEY and SMNVEV (reference sequence). V lost 5 bases and J lost 5; bases outside the gene matches: 6. The CDR3 totals 14 residues. The CDR3 DNA reads as TGTGCCAGCAGTCCACAGGGGGCTTTTTATGGCTACACCTTC. This translates into CASSPQGAFYGYTF.

This clone was recorded only once. J is TRBJ2-5 and V is TRBV10-3, with 7 bases aligning to TRBD1. Losses at the gene ends were 11 bases for V and 3 bases for J; bases not matched to a gene: 9. The germline gives CDR1 ENHRY, CDR2 SYGVKD. This CDR3 is 13 amino acids long. Written as DNA, the CDR3 is TGTGCCGCCAAAACAGGGGCCAAAGAGACCCAGTACTTC. This encodes CAAKTGAKETQYF.

The chain employs TRBV7-9 and TRBJ2-5; D gene unclear. The germline gives CDR1 SEHNR, CDR2 FQNEAQ (reference sequence). Trimming removed 5 bases from V and 2 bases from J, with 15 bases in between. The CDR3 extends over 15 amino acids. The CDR3 protein is CASSIRAPAQETQYF. The CDR3, as DNA: TGTGCCAGCAGCATTCGAGCCCCCGCACAAGAGACCCAGTACTTC.

The chain uses TRBV10-3 and TRBJ1-1, with 8 positions matching TRBD1. From germline, CDR1 is ENHRY and CDR2 SYGVKD. This CDR3 is built from 14 residues. The V segment lost 6 bases and the J segment 1 base; nucleotides outside the gene matches: 4. The CDR3 loop is CAIRRQGQNTEAFF. The CDR3 DNA is TGTGCCATCAGAAGACAGGGGCAGAACACTGAAGCTTTCTTT.

The chain recombines TRBV7-9 with TRBJ2-7, with 9 bases lining up with TRBD1. The CDR3 loop spans 13 amino acids. The germline CDR1 and CDR2 sequences are SEHNR and FQNEAQ (reference sequence). V was clipped by 4 bases and J by 6 bases; unmatched bases: 4. CDR3 sequence reads: CASSSGQGSEQYF. CDR3 nucleotides: TGTGCCAGCAGCTCCGGACAGGGGTCCGAGCAGTACTTC.

In regard to this clone: Other DNA sequences within the sample encode an identical CDR3. The chain links TRBV6-5 to TRBJ1-6; 7 nucleotides line up with TRBD1. This CDR3 region has 13 residues. J gave up 10 bases and V 2 bases, and 2 bases lay outside the gene matches. Germline values: CDR1 MNHEY, CDR2 SVGAGI. CDR3 bases: TGTGCCAGCAGTTACGGGACAGACTCACCCCTCCACTTT. It is translated as CASSYGTDSPLHF.

The J gene is TRBJ2-1, the V gene TRBV30; no clear D. Trimming cost V 3 bases and J 5 bases, with 11 bases left between them. The CDR3 is 13 amino acids. The germline gives CDR1 GTSNPN, CDR2 SVGIG (reference sequence). The CDR3 spells CAWRGPNHNEQFF. The CDR3 nucleotides read TGTGCCTGGAGGGGCCCCAACCACAATGAGCAGTTCTTC. The entire variable domain, with the rest obtained from reference TRBV30 and TRBJ2-1, is as follows: SQTIHQWPATLVQPVGSPLSLECTVEGTSNPNLYWYRQAAGRGLQLLFYSVGIGQISSEVPQNLSASRPQDRQFILSSKKLLLSDSGFYLCAWRGPNHNEQFFGPGTRLTVL.

The chain employs TRBV5-1 and TRBJ1-5, with a tentative D call TRBD1 (5 bases). The CDR3 is 15 amino acids. Germline CDR1 SGHRS, CDR2 YFSETQ. V was shortened by 5 bases and J by 7 bases, with 19 bases between the two germline ends. The CDR3 loop is CASRAGGDSSQPQHF. In nucleotides, the CDR3 is TGCGCCAGCAGAGCCGGGGGAGACAGCTCGCAGCCCCAGCATTTT.